The clone carrying this T cell receptor beta chain was observed a few times. The target antigen is unknown. Researchers ran the PCR with 60 Vbeta and 13 Jbeta primers. Some clones are missing from TCRdb's copy, which holds only in-frame ones; the method was immunoSEQ multiplex PCR. Of fewer than 200,000 clones in the sample, 78% were seen once. The CDR3 length is 14 residues. J was trimmed by 4 bases and V by 4 bases; bases with no gene match: 3. Germline CDR1 is SGHAT and CDR2 is FQNNGV. These data are taken from a study of cytomegalovirus exposure and HLA in healthy donors. Whole-study results and caveats: In vitro assays verified that a few CMV-associated chains recognized CMV antigens specifically.

The clonotype was recovered from a woman between 25 and 40 years old in good health and CMV-seropositive. Sequenced: PBMCs. V is TRBV11-2 and J is TRBJ2-2; 7 bases fit TRBD1. CDR3: CASSSQGRTGELFF. CDR3 sequence (DNA): TGTGCCAGCAGCTCACAGGGGCGCACCGGGGAGCTGTTTTTT.